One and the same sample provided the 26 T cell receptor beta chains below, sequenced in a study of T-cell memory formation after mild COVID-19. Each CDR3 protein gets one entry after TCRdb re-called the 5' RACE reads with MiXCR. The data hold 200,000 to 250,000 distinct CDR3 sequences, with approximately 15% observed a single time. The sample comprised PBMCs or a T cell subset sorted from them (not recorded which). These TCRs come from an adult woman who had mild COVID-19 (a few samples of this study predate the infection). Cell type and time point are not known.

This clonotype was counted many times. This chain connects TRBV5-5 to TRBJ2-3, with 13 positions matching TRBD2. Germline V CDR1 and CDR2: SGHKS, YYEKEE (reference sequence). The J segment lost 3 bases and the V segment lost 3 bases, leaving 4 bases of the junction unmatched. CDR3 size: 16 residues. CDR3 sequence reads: CASSSGLAGVTDTQYF. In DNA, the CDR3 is TGTGCCAGCAGCTCTGGACTAGCGGGAGTGACAGATACGCAGTATTTT.

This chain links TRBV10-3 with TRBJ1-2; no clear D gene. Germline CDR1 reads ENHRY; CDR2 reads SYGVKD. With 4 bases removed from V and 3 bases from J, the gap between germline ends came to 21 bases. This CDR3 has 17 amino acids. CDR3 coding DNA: TGTGCCATCAGTGCCCTTTTTACTCCAGGCACAGACTATGGCTACACCTTC. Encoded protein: CAISALFTPGTDYGYTF.

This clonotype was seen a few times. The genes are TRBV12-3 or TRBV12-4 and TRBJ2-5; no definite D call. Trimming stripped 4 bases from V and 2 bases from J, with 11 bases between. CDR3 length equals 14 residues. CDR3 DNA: TGTGCCAGCAGTTGGGCAGCCGCTCAAGAGACCCAGTACTTC. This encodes CASSWAAAQETQYF.

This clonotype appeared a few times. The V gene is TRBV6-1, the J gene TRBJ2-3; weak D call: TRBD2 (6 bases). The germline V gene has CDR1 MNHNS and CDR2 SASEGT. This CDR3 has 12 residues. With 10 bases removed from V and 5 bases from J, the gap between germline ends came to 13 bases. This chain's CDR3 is CATTRGGDTQYF. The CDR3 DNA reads TGTGCCACCACTCGGGGAGGAGATACGCAGTATTTT.

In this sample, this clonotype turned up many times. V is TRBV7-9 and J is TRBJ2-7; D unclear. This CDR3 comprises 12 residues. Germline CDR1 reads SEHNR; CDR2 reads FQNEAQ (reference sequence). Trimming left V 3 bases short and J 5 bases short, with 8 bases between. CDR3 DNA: TGTGCCAGCAGCTTTGTAGCCGACGAGCAGTACTTC. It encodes CASSFVADEQYF.

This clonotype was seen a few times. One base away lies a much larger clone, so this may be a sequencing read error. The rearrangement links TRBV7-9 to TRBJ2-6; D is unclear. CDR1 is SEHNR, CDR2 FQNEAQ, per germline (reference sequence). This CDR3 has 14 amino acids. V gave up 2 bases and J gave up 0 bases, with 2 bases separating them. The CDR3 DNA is TGTGCCAGCAGCTTAATCTCTGGGGCCAACGTCCTGACTTTC. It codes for CASSLISGANVLTF. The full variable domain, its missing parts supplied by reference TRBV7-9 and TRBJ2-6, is DTGVSQNPRHKITKRGQNVTFRCDPISEHNRLYWYRQTLGQGPEFLTYFQNEAQLEKSRLLSDRFSAERPKGSFSTLEIQRTEQGDSAMYLCASSLISGANVLTFGAGSRLTVL.

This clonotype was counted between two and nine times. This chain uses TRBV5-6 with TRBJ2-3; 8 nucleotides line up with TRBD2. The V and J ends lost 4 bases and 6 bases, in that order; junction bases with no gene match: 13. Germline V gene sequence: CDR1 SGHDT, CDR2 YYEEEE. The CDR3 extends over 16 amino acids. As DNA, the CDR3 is TGTGCCAGCAGCAGGGGAGGCGGGAGGATGTCCGATACGCAGTATTTT. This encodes CASSRGGGRMSDTQYF.

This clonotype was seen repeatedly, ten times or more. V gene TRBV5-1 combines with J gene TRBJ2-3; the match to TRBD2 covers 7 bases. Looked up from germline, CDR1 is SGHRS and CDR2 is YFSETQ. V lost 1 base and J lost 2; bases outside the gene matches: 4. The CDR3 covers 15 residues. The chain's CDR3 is CASSLSGVNTDTQYF. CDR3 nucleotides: TGCGCCAGCAGCTTGAGCGGGGTTAACACAGATACGCAGTATTTT.

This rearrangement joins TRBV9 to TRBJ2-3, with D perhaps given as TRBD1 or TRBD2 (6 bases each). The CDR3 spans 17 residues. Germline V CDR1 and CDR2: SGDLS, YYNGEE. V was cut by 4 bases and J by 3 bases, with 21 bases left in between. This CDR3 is CASSPFRGGSGTDTQYF. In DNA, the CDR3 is TGTGCCAGCAGCCCCTTCCGAGGGGGGAGTGGTACAGATACGCAGTATTTT.

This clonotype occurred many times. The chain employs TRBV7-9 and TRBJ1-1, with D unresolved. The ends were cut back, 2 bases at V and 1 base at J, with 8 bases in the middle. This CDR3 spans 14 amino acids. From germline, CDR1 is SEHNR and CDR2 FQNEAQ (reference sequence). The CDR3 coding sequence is TGTGCCAGCAGCTTAAACGGCCGGAACACTGAAGCTTTCTTT. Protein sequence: CASSLNGRNTEAFF.

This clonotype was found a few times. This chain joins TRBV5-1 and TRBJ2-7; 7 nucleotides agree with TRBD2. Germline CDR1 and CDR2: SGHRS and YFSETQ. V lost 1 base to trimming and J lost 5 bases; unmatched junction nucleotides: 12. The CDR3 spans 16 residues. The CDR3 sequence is CASSLPLGGERDEQYF. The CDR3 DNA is TGCGCCAGCAGCTTGCCCCTGGGGGGGGAGAGGGACGAGCAGTACTTC.

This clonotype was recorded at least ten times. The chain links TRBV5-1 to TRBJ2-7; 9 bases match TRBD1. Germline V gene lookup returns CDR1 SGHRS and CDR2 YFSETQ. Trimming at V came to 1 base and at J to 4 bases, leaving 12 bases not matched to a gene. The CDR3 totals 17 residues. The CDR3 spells CASSLSFGDRGRYEQYF. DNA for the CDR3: TGCGCCAGCAGCTTGTCTTTCGGCGACAGGGGGAGATACGAGCAGTACTTC.

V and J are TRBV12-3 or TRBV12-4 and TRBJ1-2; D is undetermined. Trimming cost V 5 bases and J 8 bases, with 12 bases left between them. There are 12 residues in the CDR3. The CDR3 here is CASSLPGAGYTF. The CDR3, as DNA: TGTGCCAGCAGTCTTCCAGGAGCCGGCTACACCTTC.

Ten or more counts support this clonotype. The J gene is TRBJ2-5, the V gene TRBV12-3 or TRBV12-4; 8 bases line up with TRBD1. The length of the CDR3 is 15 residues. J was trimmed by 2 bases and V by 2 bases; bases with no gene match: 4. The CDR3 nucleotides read TGTGCCAGCAGTTTAAACAGGGGGTATCAAGAGACCCAGTACTTC. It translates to CASSLNRGYQETQYF.

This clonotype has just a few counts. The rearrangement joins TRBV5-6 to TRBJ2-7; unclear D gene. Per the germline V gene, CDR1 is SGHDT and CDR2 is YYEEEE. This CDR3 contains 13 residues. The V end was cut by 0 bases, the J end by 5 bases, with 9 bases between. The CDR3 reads CASSLAGQNEQYF. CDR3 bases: TGTGCCAGCAGCTTGGCCGGGCAAAACGAGCAGTACTTC.

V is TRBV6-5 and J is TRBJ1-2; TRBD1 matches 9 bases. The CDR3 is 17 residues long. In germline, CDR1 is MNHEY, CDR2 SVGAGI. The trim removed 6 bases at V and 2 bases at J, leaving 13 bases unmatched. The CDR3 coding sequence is TGTGCCAGCAGGGAAAACCGTAGGACAGGGGCCAACTATGGCTACACCTTC. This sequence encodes CASRENRRTGANYGYTF.

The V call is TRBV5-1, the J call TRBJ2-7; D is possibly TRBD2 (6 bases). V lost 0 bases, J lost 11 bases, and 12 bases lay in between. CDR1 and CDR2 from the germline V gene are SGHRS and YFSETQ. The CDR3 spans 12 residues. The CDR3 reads CASSLGGGEEYF. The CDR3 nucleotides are TGCGCCAGCAGCTTGGGCGGAGGGGAGGAGTACTTC.

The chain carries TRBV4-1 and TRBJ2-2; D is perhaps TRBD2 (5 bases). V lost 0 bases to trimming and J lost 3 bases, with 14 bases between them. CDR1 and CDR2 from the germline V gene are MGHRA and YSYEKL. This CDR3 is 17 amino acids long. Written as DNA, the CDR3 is TGCGCCAGCAGCCAAGAGGCACGAGGGTTGGACACCGGGGAGCTGTTTTTT. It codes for CASSQEARGLDTGELFF.

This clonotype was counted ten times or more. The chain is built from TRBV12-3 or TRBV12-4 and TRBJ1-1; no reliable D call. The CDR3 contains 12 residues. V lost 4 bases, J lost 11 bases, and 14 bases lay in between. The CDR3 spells CASSSVPHEAFF. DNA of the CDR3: TGTGCCAGCAGTTCGGTACCCCACGAGGCTTTCTTT.

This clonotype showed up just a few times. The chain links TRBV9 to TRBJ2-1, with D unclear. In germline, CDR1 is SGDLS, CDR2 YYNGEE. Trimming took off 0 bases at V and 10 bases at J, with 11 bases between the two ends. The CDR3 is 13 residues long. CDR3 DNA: TGTGCCAGCAGCGTAGCTATTAGCCGCGAGCAGTTCTTC. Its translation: CASSVAISREQFF.

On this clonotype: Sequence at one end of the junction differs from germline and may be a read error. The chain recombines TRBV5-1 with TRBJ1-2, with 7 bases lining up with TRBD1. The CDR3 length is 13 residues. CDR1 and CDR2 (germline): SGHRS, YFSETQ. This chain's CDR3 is CDSSAGQEKNYTF. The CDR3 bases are TGCGACAGCAGCGCCGGACAGGAAAAAAACTACACCTTC.

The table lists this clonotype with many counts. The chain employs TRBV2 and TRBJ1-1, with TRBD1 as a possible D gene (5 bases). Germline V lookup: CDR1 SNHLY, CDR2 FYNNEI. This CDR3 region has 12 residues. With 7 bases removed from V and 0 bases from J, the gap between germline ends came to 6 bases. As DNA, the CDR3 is TGTGCCAGCATGACAGTGAACACTGAAGCTTTCTTT. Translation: CASMTVNTEAFF.

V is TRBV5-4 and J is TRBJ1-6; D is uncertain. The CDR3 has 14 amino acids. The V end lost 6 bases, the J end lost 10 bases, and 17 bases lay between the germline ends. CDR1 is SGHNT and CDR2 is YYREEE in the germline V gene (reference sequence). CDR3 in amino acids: CASTTDRLQSPLHF. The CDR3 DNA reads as TGTGCCAGCACCACGGATAGGCTTCAATCACCCCTCCACTTT.

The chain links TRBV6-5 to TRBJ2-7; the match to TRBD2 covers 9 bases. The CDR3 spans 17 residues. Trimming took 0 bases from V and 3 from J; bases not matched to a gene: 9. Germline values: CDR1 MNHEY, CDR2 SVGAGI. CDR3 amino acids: CASSYSQRSGRNYEQYF. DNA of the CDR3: TGTGCCAGCAGTTACTCCCAGAGGAGCGGGAGGAACTACGAGCAGTACTTC.

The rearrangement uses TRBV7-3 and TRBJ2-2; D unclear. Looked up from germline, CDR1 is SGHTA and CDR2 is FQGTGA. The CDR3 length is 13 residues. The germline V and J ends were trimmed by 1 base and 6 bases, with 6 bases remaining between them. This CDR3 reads CASSLIASGELFF. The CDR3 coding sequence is TGTGCCAGCAGCTTAATAGCCTCCGGGGAGCTGTTTTTT.

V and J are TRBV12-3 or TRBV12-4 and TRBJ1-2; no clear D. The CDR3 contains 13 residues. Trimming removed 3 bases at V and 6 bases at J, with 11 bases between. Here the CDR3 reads CASSFHSPNGYTF. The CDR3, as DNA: TGTGCCAGCAGTTTTCACAGTCCGAATGGCTACACCTTC.